Here is one T cell receptor beta chain with its context. The antigen is unknown. The entry originates in a study of T cell responses to AZD1222 COVID-19 vaccine. Findings and limits, study-wide: Vaccine-related CD4 TCRs covered spike, predominating at 160-218 and 743-854.

The CDR3 sequence is 13 residues long. The germline V and J ends were trimmed by 4 bases and 4 bases, with 10 bases remaining between them. In germline, CDR1 is MNHEY, CDR2 SVGAGI. Assay: immunoSEQ multiplex PCR; the TCRdb copy retains only in-frame clones and omits some. The sample yields 150,000 to 200,000 clones, 85% to 95% seen once. The sequence was collected from an adult in good health. This material consisted of peripheral blood, taken on day 0 of AZD1222 vaccination. V gene TRBV6-5 combines with J gene TRBJ2-5; D is unresolved. CDR3 amino acids: CASSFFPGETQYF. In nucleotides, the CDR3 is TGTGCCAGCAGTTTCTTCCCCGGAGAGACCCAGTACTTC.